Below are 2 T cell receptor beta chains sequenced from a single sample in a study of graft-versus-host responses after intestinal transplantation. Their cognate antigens are unknown. Measured with immunoSEQ multiplex PCR; TCRdb has only the in-frame clones, and not every one. The top ten clones hold roughly 0.5% of a sample with roughly 96,000 clones, 90% to 95% of them seen once. Source: unstimulated CD8+ T cells sorted from spleen or lymph node cells, taken before intestinal transplant. These receptors came from a human donor who received an intestinal transplant.

The chain couples TRBV5-4 to TRBJ2-1; 7 nucleotides line up with TRBD2. V lost 0 bases, J lost 9 bases, and 6 bases stayed unmatched. CDR3 length: 14 amino acids. CDR1 is SGHNT and CDR2 is YYREEE in the germline V gene (reference sequence). This CDR3 is CASSLEWEGSEQFF. DNA of the CDR3: TGTGCCAGCAGCTTGGAGTGGGAGGGCAGTGAGCAGTTCTTC. Based on the CDR3 plus reference TRBV5-4 and TRBJ2-1, the full variable domain is ETGVTQSPTHLIKTRGQQVTLRCSSQSGHNTVSWYQQALGQGPQFIFQYYREEENGRGNFPPRFSGLQFPNYSSELNVNALELDDSALYLCASSLEWEGSEQFFGPGTRLTVL.

The CDR3 DNA reads as TGTGCCAGCAGCGACAGGCTAGACTACGAGCAGTACTTC. It encodes CASSDRLDYEQYF. The rearrangement uses TRBV2 and TRBJ2-7, with D possibly being TRBD1 (6 bases). Trimming pared 6 bases from V and 3 bases from J, leaving 12 bases between. Looked up from germline, CDR1 is SNHLY and CDR2 is FYNNEI. This CDR3 is built from 13 residues.